The source of this T cell receptor beta chain is a study of OX40 agonist ivuxolimab in advanced cancers. Produced via immunoSEQ multiplex PCR; TCRdb's table is partial and in-frame only. The table has more than 10,000 clones, roughly 77% seen once. The ends were cut back, 5 bases at V and 6 bases at J, with 9 bases in the middle. Per the germline V gene, CDR1 is MNHEY and CDR2 is SVGAGI. The CDR3 consists of 12 residues. The rearrangement uses TRBV6-5 and TRBJ2-3; tentatively, D is TRBD2 (6 bases). Here the sequenced sample was CD4+ or CD8+ T cells sorted from blood, taken in a trial of the OX40 agonist ivuxolimab. The TCR was taken from an adult with an advanced solid tumor such as melanoma, head and neck, liver or kidney cancer. CDR3 loop: CASSGGKDTQYF. The CDR3 DNA follows: TGTGCCAGCAGTGGGGGGAAGGATACGCAGTATTTT.